This T cell receptor (beta chain) was recorded in a study of siplizumab effects on memory and regulatory T cells. The study assayed around 9.2 x 10^4 TCR templates per sample. Clones were sequenced by immunoSEQ multiplex PCR, and TCRdb holds only the in-frame ones, with some missing. This table holds around 100,000 clones, approximately 95% found once. The CDR3 has 12 amino acids. The V end was cut by 1 base, the J end by 8 bases, with 6 bases between. Germline CDR1 SGHAT, CDR2 FQNNGV. V is TRBV11-2 and J is TRBJ2-1; tentatively, D is TRBD2 (5 bases). The sequence was collected from a human donor in good health. The sample was non-Treg CD4+ T cells sorted from blood. CDR3 bases: TGTGCCAGCAGCTTAGTTAGCGATGAGCAGTTCTTC. Its protein product is CASSLVSDEQFF.